Sequencing of this T cell receptor beta chain was carried out in a study of T cell responses to AZD1222 COVID-19 vaccine. Study-wide findings and caveats: White British donors predominated, females outnumbered males, and clonal diversity was possibly underestimated. Repertoires were obtained only post-peak T cell response. Close to half of all spike-specific TCRs reportedly target regions of the variants that are unmutated. With two AZD1222 doses given, Spike-specific TCR breadth and depth both rose.

Germline V lookup: CDR1 SGHNT, CDR2 YENEEA. The CDR3 loop spans 15 amino acids. Trimming cost V 1 base and J 4 bases; bases outside gene matches: 1. Sequenced by immunoSEQ multiplex PCR; TCRdb stores in-frame clones only, minus some. Of 98,000 or so clones listed, more than 70% were seen once; the top ten hold roughly 3.2%. Of note for this clone: Antigen specificity is unknown.

The sample in question was peripheral blood, obtained on day 0 of MenACWY control vaccination. The chain recombines TRBV11-3 with TRBJ2-3, with 11 bases lining up with TRBD1. This TCR was sampled from an adult in good health. The CDR3 region has the DNA TGTGCCAGCAGCTTAGGGGACAGGGGGTCAGATACGCAGTATTTT. This gives the protein CASSLGDRGSDTQYF.